This record covers a single T cell receptor (beta chain). Assay: immunoSEQ multiplex PCR; the TCRdb copy retains only in-frame clones and omits some. Of around 150,000 clones listed, roughly 84% are singletons. This entry is derived from a study of blood T cell repertoires in COVID-19. Patients at the Seattle site were enrolled during active infection and followed longitudinally. Germline V gene sequence: CDR1 SGHNT, CDR2 YYREEE (reference sequence). The CDR3 length is 16 residues. J was trimmed by 2 bases and V by 5 bases; bases with no gene match: 10. This sequence joins TRBV5-4 and TRBJ1-1; 9 positions match TRBD1. Sequenced sample: peripheral blood. The receptor comes from a woman aged 55 to 70 with COVID-19, enrolled during active disease. In nucleotides, the CDR3 is TGTGCCAGCAGGTTACCTCCGGGACAGGGTAACACTGAAGCTTTCTTT. Translation gives CASRLPPGQGNTEAFF. Combining the CDR3 with reference TRBV5-4 and TRBJ1-1 gives the whole variable domain ETGVTQSPTHLIKTRGQQVTLRCSSQSGHNTVSWYQQALGQGPQFIFQYYREEENGRGNFPPRFSGLQFPNYSSELNVNALELDDSALYLCASRLPPGQGNTEAFFGQGTRLTVV.